This T cell receptor beta chain was documented in a study of blood T cell repertoires in COVID-19. Cohort 3 donors were reported recovered after two negative PCRs, clearance, or symptom resolution. The protocol was immunoSEQ multiplex PCR, while the TCRdb copy is restricted to in-frame clones and leaves out a portion. The sample carries approximately 230,000 clones, 85% to 95% recorded once. J was trimmed by 8 bases and V by 4 bases; bases with no gene match: 2. The CDR3 runs to 14 residues. The germline gives CDR1 SGHTA, CDR2 FQGTGA. J is TRBJ2-1 and V is TRBV7-3; 13 nucleotides align to TRBD2. The sequenced sample consisted of PBMCs or T cells enriched from blood (not recorded which). The sequence derives from a woman aged 18-29 years who had recovered from COVID-19. The CDR3 nucleotides read TGTGCCAGCAGCTGGACTAGCGGGAGACATGAGCAGTTCTTC. Translated, it gives CASSWTSGRHEQFF.